This paragraph covers one T cell receptor beta chain sequence. Sequenced by immunoSEQ multiplex PCR; TCRdb stores in-frame clones only, minus some. The sample lists 300,000 to 400,000 clones; roughly 91% were seen once. This entry comes from a study of Ad26.COV2.S vaccination and SARS-CoV-2 variants. Across the whole study: Intramuscular Ad26.COV2.S at 5x10^10 or 1x10^11 viral particles.

The germline V gene encodes CDR1 MNHNS and CDR2 SASEGT. Trimming at V came to 4 bases and at J to 1 base, leaving 4 bases not matched to a gene. This CDR3 has 16 amino acids. The treatment denotes: roughly 19 received Ad26.COV2.S at low or high dose, single or two shots; 5 received placebo; per-sample allocation not given. The samples date from day 63 after the first vaccine or placebo injection. The sample was peripheral blood, taken in a trial of Ad26.COV2.S vaccine versus placebo. V usage is TRBV6-1 and J usage is TRBJ2-1; the match to TRBD2 covers 10 bases. The TCR was taken from a person between 18 and 60 years old who received the Ad26.COV2.S COVID-19 vaccine or a placebo. As DNA, the CDR3 is TGTGCCAGCAGTGTAGGAGCGGGAGGGTCCTACAATGAGCAGTTCTTC. Protein product: CASSVGAGGSYNEQFF.